This T cell receptor beta chain was recovered during a study of identical twins. After template switching added a universal primer site, the resulting cDNA carried unique molecular identifiers. TCRdb re-analysed the 5' RACE reads in MiXCR, keeping a single row per CDR3 protein. The sample carries 600,000 to 700,000 distinct CDR3 sequences, 21% recorded once. The J segment lost 0 bases and the V segment lost 4 bases, leaving 5 bases of the junction unmatched. This CDR3 region has 17 residues. Separately, the same data were catalogued under a study of T cells expressing NK-cell markers. That source reports: HCMV seropositivity characterized most of the eight sequenced donors, and seronegativity one. Dominant NKG2C+ clonotypes in roughly six donors made up about 1.0-8% of CD8+ T cells. Nothing established the HCMV specificity of expanded NKG2C+ T cell clones.

This receptor was obtained from a young woman in good health. Sequencing input: PBMCs. V gene TRBV12-3 or TRBV12-4 combines with J gene TRBJ2-6, with TRBD1 matching over 8 bases. The chain's CDR3 is CASSSPGGHSGANVLTF. CDR3 nucleotides: TGTGCCAGCAGTTCGCCAGGGGGCCACTCTGGGGCCAACGTCCTGACTTTC.